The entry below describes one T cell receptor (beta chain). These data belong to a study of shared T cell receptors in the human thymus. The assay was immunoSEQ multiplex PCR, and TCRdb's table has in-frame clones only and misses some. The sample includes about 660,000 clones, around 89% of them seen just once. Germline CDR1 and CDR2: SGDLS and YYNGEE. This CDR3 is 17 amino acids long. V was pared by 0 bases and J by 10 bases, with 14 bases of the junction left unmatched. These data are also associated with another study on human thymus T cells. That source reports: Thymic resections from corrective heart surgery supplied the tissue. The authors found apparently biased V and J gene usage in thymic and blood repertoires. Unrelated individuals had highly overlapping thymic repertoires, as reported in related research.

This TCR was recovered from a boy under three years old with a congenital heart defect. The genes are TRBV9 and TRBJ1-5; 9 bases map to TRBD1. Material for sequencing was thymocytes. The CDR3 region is CASSVARDRAPGDPQHF. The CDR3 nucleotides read TGTGCCAGCAGCGTAGCTAGGGACAGGGCGCCGGGTGATCCCCAGCATTTT.